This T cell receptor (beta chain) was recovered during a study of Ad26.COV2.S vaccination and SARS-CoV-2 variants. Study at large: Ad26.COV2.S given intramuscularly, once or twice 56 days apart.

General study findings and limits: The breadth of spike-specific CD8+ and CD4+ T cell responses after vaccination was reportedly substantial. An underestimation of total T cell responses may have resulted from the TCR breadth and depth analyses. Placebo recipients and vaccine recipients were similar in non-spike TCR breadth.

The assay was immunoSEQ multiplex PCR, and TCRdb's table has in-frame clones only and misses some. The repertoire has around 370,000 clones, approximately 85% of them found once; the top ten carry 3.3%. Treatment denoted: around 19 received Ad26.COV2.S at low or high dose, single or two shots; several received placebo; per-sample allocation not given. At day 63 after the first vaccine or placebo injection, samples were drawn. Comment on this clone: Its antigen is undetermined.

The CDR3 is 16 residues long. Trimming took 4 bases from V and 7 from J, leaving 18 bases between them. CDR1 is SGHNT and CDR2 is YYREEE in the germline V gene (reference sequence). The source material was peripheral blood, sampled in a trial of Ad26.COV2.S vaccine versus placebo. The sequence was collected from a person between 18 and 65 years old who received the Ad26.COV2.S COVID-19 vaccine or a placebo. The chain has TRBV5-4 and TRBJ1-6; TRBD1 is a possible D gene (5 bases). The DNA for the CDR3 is TGTGCCAGCAGCCGACCGGGGTTAGAGGGGAATTCACCCCTCCACTTT. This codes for CASSRPGLEGNSPLHF.